This T cell receptor (beta chain) appears in the sequencing data of a study of regulatory T cells in long-lasting Graves disease. V lost 2 bases, J lost 3 bases, and 13 bases stayed unmatched. This CDR3 is built from 19 residues. Germline loops: CDR1 SGHAT, CDR2 FQNNGV. CDR3-region Arm-PCR and iRepertoire HTBI primers produced the TCR beta libraries. TCRdb ran MiXCR on the multiplex PCR reads and lists one entry per CDR3 protein. The profile covers fewer than 400,000 distinct CDR3 sequences, with about 20% appearing a single time and under 25% taken by the ten largest. Noted time point: persistent/refractory GD, antithyroid drugs over 5 years with positive TRAb. The TCR library used RNA extracted from PBMCs.

The chain recombines TRBV11-2 with TRBJ1-6; TRBD1 matches 7 bases. The input for sequencing was peripheral blood mononuclear cells (PBMCs), taken when the disease was refractory, from a patient treated with antithyroid drugs. The clonotype was recovered from a female donor with Graves disease. The CDR3 region has the DNA TGTGCCAGCAGCTTATCCTACGCCGCCGACAGGGACTATAATTCACCCCTCCACTTT. Amino acid sequence: CASSLSYAADRDYNSPLHF.